This record covers a single T cell receptor (beta chain). This record belongs to a study of T cell responses to AZD1222 COVID-19 vaccine. Sequencing used immunoSEQ multiplex PCR; TCRdb keeps in-frame clones, though not all of them. The table has about 160,000 clones, 80% to 95% seen once; the top ten hold about 3.2%. The length of the CDR3 is 18 residues. After removal of 5 bases from V and 0 bases from J, the junction contained 14 bases not matched to a gene. CDR1 is SEHNR and CDR2 is FQNEAQ in the germline V gene (reference sequence). The sequence derives from an adult who received the AZD1222 COVID-19 vaccine. J is TRBJ1-1 and V is TRBV7-9; 8 nucleotides agree with TRBD1. This material consisted of peripheral blood, taken 28 days after the second AZD1222 dose. The CDR3 DNA follows: TGTGCCAGCAGCGCTACAGGGGGAATGTCGATCATGAACACTGAAGCTTTCTTT. This sequence encodes CASSATGGMSIMNTEAFF.